This T cell receptor beta chain originates from a study of cytomegalovirus exposure and HLA in healthy donors. Findings and caveats of the study: Sequencing depth roughly uniform across donors was assumed in presence/absence analyses. Later on, analysis showed that most CMV-associated TCR beta chains appeared to be HLA-restricted. TCR beta V- and J-gene trimming, according to a later analysis, was linked to a missense DCLRE1C variant.

Both 60 Vbeta primers and 13 Jbeta primers went into the PCR. The data were produced by immunoSEQ multiplex PCR, yet TCRdb's version contains in-frame clones alone and is incomplete. The data show a few hundred thousand clones, approximately 68% seen once. CDR3 length: 16 amino acids. Trimming took 3 bases from V and 2 from J; bases not matched to a gene: 7. The germline gives CDR1 SQVTM, CDR2 ANQGSEA. On this clone itself: Its matching antigen is unknown.

The J gene is TRBJ2-3, the V gene TRBV29-1, with 11 bases identical to TRBD2. Material for sequencing was PBMCs. This receptor was taken from a woman in her thirties in good health and CMV-seronegative. The CDR3 sequence is CSVEGLAGGVTDTQYF. CDR3 nucleotide sequence: TGCAGCGTTGAGGGTCTAGCGGGGGGAGTCACAGATACGCAGTATTTT.